The present entry profiles one T cell receptor beta chain with its context. J was trimmed by 1 base and V by 5 bases; bases with no gene match: 8. This CDR3 has 16 amino acids. Looked up from germline, CDR1 is MDHEN and CDR2 is SYDVKM. This specimen comes from a study of blood T cell repertoires in COVID-19. TCRdb's copy holds only in-frame clones and misses some; the assay was immunoSEQ multiplex PCR. The table has 90,000 to 120,000 clones, roughly 80% seen once; the top ten hold about 4.2%. The TCR originated in a human donor in a cohort sampled during active COVID-19. Sequenced: peripheral blood. The V call is TRBV28, the J call TRBJ1-5; 7 nucleotides line up with TRBD1. CDR3 sequence reads: CASSLLLTGSNQPQHF. In DNA, the CDR3 is TGTGCCAGCAGTCTCCTACTGACAGGGAGCAATCAGCCCCAGCATTTT.